These 8 T cell receptor beta chains came from one sample sequenced in a study of blood T cell repertoires in COVID-19. The protocol was immunoSEQ multiplex PCR, while the TCRdb copy is restricted to in-frame clones and leaves out a portion. The sample comprises roughly 150,000 clones, roughly 82% of which are singletons, and roughly 7.9% rests with the top ten. The sequencing input was peripheral blood. The receptors come from a woman between 45 and 60 years old in a cohort sampled during active or convalescent COVID-19.

The DNA of the CDR3 is TGTGCCAGCAGCCTGGGACAGGGCTATGGCTACACCTTC. Residues: CASSLGQGYGYTF. The chain is built from TRBV3-1 (or the pseudogene TRBV3-2) and TRBJ1-2, with 9 bases that match TRBD1. With 4 bases clipped from V and 4 bases from J, the junction kept 1 base outside the gene matches. CDR3 size: 13 residues. The germline V gene has CDR1 LGHDT and CDR2 YNNKEL (reference sequence).

This clone has more than one count but fewer than ten. The chain is built from TRBV3-1 (or the pseudogene TRBV3-2) and TRBJ2-7; TRBD2 agrees at 11 bases. The CDR3 length is 15 residues. Trimming removed 1 base from V and 2 bases from J; junction bases left unmatched: 1. Germline values: CDR1 LGHDT, CDR2 YNNKEL (reference sequence). DNA for the CDR3: TGTGCCAGCAGCCAAGGACTAGCGGGGACCTACGAGCAGTACTTC. Its translation: CASSQGLAGTYEQYF.

This clone was seen only once. The CDR3 is CASSYGAGGGETQYF. In nucleotides, the CDR3 is TGTGCCAGCAGTTACGGCGCGGGGGGCGGGGAGACCCAGTACTTC. The chain links TRBV6-2 or TRBV6-3 to TRBJ2-5, with 8 bases aligning to TRBD2. After removal of 2 bases from V and 5 bases from J, the junction contained 7 bases not matched to a gene. The CDR3 loop spans 15 amino acids. CDR1 and CDR2 (germline): MNHEY, SVGEGT.

The V call is TRBV29-1, the J call TRBJ1-6; 7 nucleotides line up with TRBD1. With V trimmed by 5 bases and J by 5 bases, 12 bases remained unmatched. Germline V CDR1 and CDR2: SQVTM, ANQGSEA. The CDR3 loop spans 16 amino acids. The CDR3 DNA reads TGCAGCGTTCTAACCGGGGCCGGGACAGATAATTCACCCCTCCACTTT. It codes for CSVLTGAGTDNSPLHF.

V is TRBV10-3 and J is TRBJ2-5, with TRBD1 as a possible D gene (5 bases). The CDR3 runs 13 residues. CDR1 and CDR2 (germline): ENHRY, SYGVKD. Between the trimmed V and J ends, which lost 8 bases and 1 base, there was a span of 11 bases. Here the CDR3 DNA reads TGTGCCATCTCGACAGCCCTCCAAGAGACCCAGTACTTC. Translated: CAISTALQETQYF.

The rearrangement joins TRBV5-1 to TRBJ2-3; 11 nucleotides align to TRBD2. CDR3 length: 16 amino acids. Trimming removed 8 bases from V and 0 bases from J; junction bases left unmatched: 8. Germline-derived CDR1 and CDR2 are SGHRS and YFSETQ. The CDR3 here is CASATSGNPSTDTQYF. As DNA, the CDR3 is TGCGCCAGTGCGACTAGCGGGAACCCTAGCACAGATACGCAGTATTTT. The variable domain in full, with the rest retrieved from reference TRBV5-1 and TRBJ2-3, is KAGVTQTPRYLIKTRGQQVTLSCSPISGHRSVSWYQQTPGQGLQFLFEYFSETQRNKGNFPGRFSGRQFSNSRSEMNVSTLELGDSALYLCASATSGNPSTDTQYFGPGTRLTVL.

This clone was counted a few times. The chain links TRBV5-4 to TRBJ1-6; TRBD1 matches at 7 bases. Per the germline V gene, CDR1 is SGHNT and CDR2 is YYREEE (reference sequence). The length of the CDR3 is 16 residues. V lost 0 bases, J lost 6 bases, and 6 bases stayed unmatched. The chain's CDR3 is CASSLDWDSGNSPLHF. CDR3 DNA sequence: TGTGCCAGCAGCTTGGACTGGGACAGTGGTAATTCACCCCTCCACTTT.

The table lists this clone with a count of one. The rearrangement links TRBV19 to TRBJ1-1; D perhaps matches TRBD1 (5 bases). Germline V gene lookup returns CDR1 LNHDA and CDR2 SQIVND (reference sequence). The germline V and J ends were trimmed by 5 bases and 2 bases, with 15 bases remaining between them. This CDR3 spans 15 amino acids. The CDR3 region is CASSGIGVTNTEAFF. The CDR3 DNA is TGTGCCAGTAGTGGAATAGGGGTTACAAACACTGAAGCTTTCTTT. The full variable domain, in which reference TRBV19 and TRBJ1-1 provide the parts outside the CDR3, is DGGITQSPKYLFRKEGQNVTLSCEQNLNHDAMYWYRQDPGQGLRLIYYSQIVNDFQKGDIAEGYSVSREKKESFPLTVTSAQKNPTAFYLCASSGIGVTNTEAFFGQGTRLTVV.